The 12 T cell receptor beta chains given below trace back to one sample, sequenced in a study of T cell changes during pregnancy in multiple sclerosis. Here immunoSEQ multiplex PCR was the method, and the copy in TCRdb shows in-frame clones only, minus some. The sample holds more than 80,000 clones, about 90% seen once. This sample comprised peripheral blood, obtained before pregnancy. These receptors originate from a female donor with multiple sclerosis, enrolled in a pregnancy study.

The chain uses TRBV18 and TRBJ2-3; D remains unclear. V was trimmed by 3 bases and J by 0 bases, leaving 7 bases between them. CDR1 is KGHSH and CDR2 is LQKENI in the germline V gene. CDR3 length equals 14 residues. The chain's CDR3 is CASSPLSSTDTQYF. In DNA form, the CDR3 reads TGTGCCAGCTCACCTTTGTCTAGCACAGATACGCAGTATTTT.

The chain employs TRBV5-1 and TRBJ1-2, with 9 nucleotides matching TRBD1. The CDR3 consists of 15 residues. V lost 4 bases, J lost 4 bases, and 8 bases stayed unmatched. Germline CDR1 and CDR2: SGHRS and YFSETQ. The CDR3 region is CASSTGGNRPYGYTF. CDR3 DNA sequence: TGCGCCAGCAGCACAGGGGGCAACCGACCCTATGGCTACACCTTC. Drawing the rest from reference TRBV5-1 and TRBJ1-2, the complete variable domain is KAGVTQTPRYLIKTRGQQVTLSCSPISGHRSVSWYQQTPGQGLQFLFEYFSETQRNKGNFPGRFSGRQFSNSRSEMNVSTLELGDSALYLCASSTGGNRPYGYTFGSGTRLTVV.

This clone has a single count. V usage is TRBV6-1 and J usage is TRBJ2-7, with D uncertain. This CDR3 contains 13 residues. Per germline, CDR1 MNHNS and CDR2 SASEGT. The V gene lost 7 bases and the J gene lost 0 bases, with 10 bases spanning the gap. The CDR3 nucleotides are TGTGCCAGCAAGCACGCGAGCTCCTACGAGCAGTACTTC. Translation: CASKHASSYEQYF.

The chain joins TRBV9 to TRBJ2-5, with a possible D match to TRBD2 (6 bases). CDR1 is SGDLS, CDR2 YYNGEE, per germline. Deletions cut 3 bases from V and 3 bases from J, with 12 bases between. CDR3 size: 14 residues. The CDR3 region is CASSAPGVEETQYF. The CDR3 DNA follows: TGTGCCAGCAGCGCCCCGGGAGTAGAAGAGACCCAGTACTTC.

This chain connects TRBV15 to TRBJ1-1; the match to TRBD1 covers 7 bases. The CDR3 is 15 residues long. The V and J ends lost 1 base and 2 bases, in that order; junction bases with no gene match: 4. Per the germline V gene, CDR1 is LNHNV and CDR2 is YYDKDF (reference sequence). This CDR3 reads CATSRAGQYNTEAFF. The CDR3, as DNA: TGTGCCACCAGCAGAGCGGGACAGTATAACACTGAAGCTTTCTTT. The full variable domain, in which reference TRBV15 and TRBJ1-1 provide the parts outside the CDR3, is DAMVIQNPRYQVTQFGKPVTLSCSQTLNHNVMYWYQQKSSQAPKLLFHYYDKDFNNEADTPDNFQSRRPNTSFCFLDIRSPGLGDTAMYLCATSRAGQYNTEAFFGQGTRLTVV.

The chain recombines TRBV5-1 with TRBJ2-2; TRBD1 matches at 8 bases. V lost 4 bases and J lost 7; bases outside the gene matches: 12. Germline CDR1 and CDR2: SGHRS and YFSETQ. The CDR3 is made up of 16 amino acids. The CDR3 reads CASSPIQGGAGGELFF. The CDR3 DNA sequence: TGCGCCAGCAGCCCAATACAGGGGGGCGCAGGCGGGGAGCTGTTTTTT.

The CDR3 DNA is TGCAGTGCTACAGGGGGGCGGCCCCAGCATTTT. It is translated as CSATGGRPQHF. The genes are TRBV20-1 and TRBJ1-5, with TRBD1 matching over 7 bases. V lost 4 bases to trimming and J lost 9 bases; unmatched junction nucleotides: 3. Germline loops: CDR1 DFQATT, CDR2 SNEGSKA (reference sequence). The CDR3 length is 11 residues.

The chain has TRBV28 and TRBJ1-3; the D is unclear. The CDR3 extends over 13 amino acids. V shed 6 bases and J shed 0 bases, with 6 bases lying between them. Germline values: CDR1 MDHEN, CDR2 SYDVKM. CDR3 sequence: CASSTLSGNTIYF. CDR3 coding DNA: TGTGCCAGCAGCACTCTCTCTGGAAACACCATATATTTT.

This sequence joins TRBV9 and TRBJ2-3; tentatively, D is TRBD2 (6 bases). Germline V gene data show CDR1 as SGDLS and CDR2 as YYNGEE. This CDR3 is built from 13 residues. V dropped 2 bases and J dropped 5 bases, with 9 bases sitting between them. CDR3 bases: TGTGCCAGCAGCGTCGGGGGAGTAGATACGCAGTATTTT. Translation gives CASSVGGVDTQYF.

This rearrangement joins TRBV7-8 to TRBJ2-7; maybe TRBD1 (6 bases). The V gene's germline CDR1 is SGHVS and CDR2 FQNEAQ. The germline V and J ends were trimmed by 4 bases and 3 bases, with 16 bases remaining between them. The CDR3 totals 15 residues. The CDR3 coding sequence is TGTGCCAGCAGCTATGAGGGGGAGCGGAGCTACGAGCAGTACTTC. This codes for CASSYEGERSYEQYF.

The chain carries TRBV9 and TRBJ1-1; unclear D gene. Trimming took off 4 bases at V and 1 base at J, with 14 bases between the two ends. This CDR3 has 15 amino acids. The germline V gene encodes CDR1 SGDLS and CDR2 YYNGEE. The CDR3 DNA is TGTGCCAGCAGCCCCCGATCGGGTTGGAACACTGAAGCTTTCTTT. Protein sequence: CASSPRSGWNTEAFF. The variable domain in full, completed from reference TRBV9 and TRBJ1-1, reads DSGVTQTPKHLITATGQRVTLRCSPRSGDLSVYWYQQSLDQGLQFLIQYYNGEERAKGNILERFSAQQFPDLHSELNLSSLELGDSALYFCASSPRSGWNTEAFFGQGTRLTVV.

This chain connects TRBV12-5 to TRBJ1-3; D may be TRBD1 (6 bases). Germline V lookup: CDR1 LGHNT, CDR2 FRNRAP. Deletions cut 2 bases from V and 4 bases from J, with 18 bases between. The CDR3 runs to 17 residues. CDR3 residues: CASGLPGQPKKGNTIYF. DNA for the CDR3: TGTGCTAGTGGTTTGCCCGGACAGCCTAAGAAAGGAAACACCATATATTTT.